The sequence of this T cell receptor beta chain was determined in a study of shared clonotypes between healthy human individuals. Remarks on this clone: Its antigen is not identified.

The study's findings and limits: Only blood was sampled, and tissue TCR repertoires likely differ from blood ones.

Every subset's genomic DNA went evenly onto several immunoSEQ plates. Method: immunoSEQ multiplex PCR; TCRdb's copy keeps in-frame clones and lacks some. The sample holds about 2.1 million clones, roughly 95% seen once. Terminally differentiated effector memory CD45RA+ cells were excluded from the naive CD8 cells, which were CD45RO-negative and positively selected for CCR7. The donor cohort consisted entirely of Caucasian adults residing in Nashville, Tennessee. Sequencing was performed on naive CD8+ T cells from PBMCs. The origin of this receptor is a man in his late teens or twenties in good health. Some clones in this sample may be carry-over from other donors' samples.

CDR3 protein: CASSYSPGVDYGYTF. DNA for the CDR3: TGTGCCAGCAGTTACTCCCCAGGGGTCGACTATGGCTACACCTTC. The V and J genes are TRBV6-5 and TRBJ1-2, with D perhaps TRBD1 (6 bases). Trimming removed 0 bases from V and 3 bases from J, with 11 bases in between. The V gene's germline CDR1 is MNHEY and CDR2 SVGAGI. The CDR3 runs 15 residues.